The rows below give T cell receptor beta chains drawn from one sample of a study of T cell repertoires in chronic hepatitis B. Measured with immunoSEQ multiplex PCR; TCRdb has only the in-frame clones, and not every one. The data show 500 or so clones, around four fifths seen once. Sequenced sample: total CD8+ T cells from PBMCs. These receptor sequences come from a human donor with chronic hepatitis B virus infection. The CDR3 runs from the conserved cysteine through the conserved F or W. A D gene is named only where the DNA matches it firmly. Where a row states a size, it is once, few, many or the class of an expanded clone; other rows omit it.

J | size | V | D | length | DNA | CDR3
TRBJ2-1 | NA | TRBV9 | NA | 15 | TGTGCCAGCAGCGTAGAGGGGAAGCAGGCGCAGGAGCAGTTCTTC | CASSVEGKQAQEQFF
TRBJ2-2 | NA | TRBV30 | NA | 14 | TGTGCCTGGGTTGCCGGGACGTCGACCGGGGAGCTGTTTTTT | CAWVAGTSTGELFF
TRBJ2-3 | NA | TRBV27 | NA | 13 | TGTGCCAGCAGTCGACTTCCCACAGATACGCAGTATTTT | CASSRLPTDTQYF
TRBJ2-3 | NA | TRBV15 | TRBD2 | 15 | TGTGCCACCAAGATTGCTAGCGGGGGGTCCTATACGCAGTATTTT | CATKIASGGSYTQYF
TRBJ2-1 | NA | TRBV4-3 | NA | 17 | TGCGCCAGCAGCCAAAGGTGGGGGCGAACTCCTACATTACAGCAGTTCTTC | CASSQRWGRTPTLQQFF
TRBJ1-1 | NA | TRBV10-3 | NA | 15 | TGTGCCATCAGTGAGTCGGTGGGGGAGAACACTGAAGCTTTCTTT | CAISESVGENTEAFF
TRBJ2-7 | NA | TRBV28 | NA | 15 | TGTGCCAGCCACGGCGACAGGCTTGATATCTACGAGCAGTACTTC | CASHGDRLDIYEQYF
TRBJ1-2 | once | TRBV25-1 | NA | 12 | TGTGCCAGCAGTGGGGAAGGTAGCGGCTACACCTTC | CASSGEGSGYTF
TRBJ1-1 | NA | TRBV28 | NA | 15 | TGTGCCAGCAGGACGCCTTCAGGGGCCCGATATGAAGCTTTCTTT | CASRTPSGARYEAFF
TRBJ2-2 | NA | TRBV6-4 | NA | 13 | TGTGCCAGCAGTGAGACGAACACCGGGGAGCTGTTTTTT | CASSETNTGELFF
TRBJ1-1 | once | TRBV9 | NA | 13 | TGTGCCAGCAGCCCGACAGGGAACACTGAAGCTTTCTTT | CASSPTGNTEAFF
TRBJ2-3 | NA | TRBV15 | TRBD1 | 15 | TGTGCCACCAGCGGGGGACAGGACGGCCCAGATACGCAGTATTTT | CATSGGQDGPDTQYF
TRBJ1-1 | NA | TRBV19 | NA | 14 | TGTGCCAGCCGACATCGCGGGGGGAACACTGAAGCTTTCTTT | CASRHRGGNTEAFF
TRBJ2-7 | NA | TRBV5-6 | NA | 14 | TGTGCCAGCAACAAAAATCAGGCCCCCTACGAGCAGTACTTC | CASNKNQAPYEQYF
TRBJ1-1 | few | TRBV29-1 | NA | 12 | TGCAGCGTTGACCCCGGTAACACTGAAGCTTTCTTT | CSVDPGNTEAFF
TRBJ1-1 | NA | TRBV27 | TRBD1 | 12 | TGTGCCAGCAGTCCTCCTGGACAGGAAACTTTCTTT | CASSPPGQETFF